This T cell receptor (beta chain) is drawn from a study of identical twins. The authors used template switching to add a universal primer site and gave cDNA unique molecular identifiers. TCRdb re-called the 5' RACE reads through MiXCR, storing one row per CDR3 protein. The sample has about 890,000 distinct CDR3 sequences, approximately 13% seen once. As for this clonotype: What it binds is unknown.

Study findings and constraints: Potential partial confounding of zero-insertion analyses by invariant MAIT and iNKT cells was noted. Models underestimated out-of-frame TCR alpha sharing in monozygotic twins.

There were only healthy Caucasians among the donors. The same specimen was also included in a second study, on yellow fever vaccine responses in identical twins.

What was sequenced was PBMCs. This receptor was taken from a woman between 18 and 30 years old in good health.

The CDR3 spells CASTIRERTDTQYF. As DNA, the CDR3 is TGTGCCAGCACCATCAGGGAGAGGACAGATACGCAGTATTTT. This rearrangement joins TRBV5-6 to TRBJ2-3, with D possibly being TRBD1 or TRBD2 (5 bases each). The CDR3 has 14 amino acids. V lost 6 bases to trimming and J lost 3 bases, with 14 bases between them. The germline CDR1 and CDR2 sequences are SGHDT and YYEEEE.